Following are 2 T cell receptor beta chains from one sample sequenced in a study of control samples from healthy donors and cancer patients. The repertoire was sequenced with immunoSEQ multiplex PCR; TCRdb's copy has only in-frame clones and lacks some. The sample lists approximately 180,000 clones; approximately 94% were seen once. Source material: blood. These receptors all stem from a young woman in good health.

This clone was observed once. This sequence joins TRBV6-2 or TRBV6-3 and TRBJ2-1; a possible D gene is TRBD1 (5 bases). Trimming took 0 bases from V and 5 from J, leaving 14 bases between them. The CDR3 is 16 amino acids. Germline CDR1 reads MNHEY; CDR2 reads SVGEGT. The CDR3 is CASSYSRGNLDNEQFF. CDR3 DNA sequence: TGTGCCAGCAGTTACTCAAGGGGTAACCTCGACAATGAGCAGTTCTTC.

This chain joins TRBV28 and TRBJ2-5, with 8 bases identical to TRBD2. The CDR3 runs 15 residues. Germline V gene sequence: CDR1 MDHEN, CDR2 SYDVKM. Losses at the gene ends were 5 bases for V and 3 bases for J; bases not matched to a gene: 8. The CDR3 DNA reads as TGTGCCAGCAGTCAATCGGGACTAGGGGAAGAGACCCAGTACTTC. Its protein product is CASSQSGLGEETQYF.